This T cell receptor beta chain was sequenced during a study of OX40 agonist ivuxolimab in advanced cancers. Sampling times: baseline, cycle 4 day 1, cycle 7 day 1. The CDR3 extends over 14 amino acids. Germline V gives CDR1 LGHNA, CDR2 YNFKEQ. V was trimmed by 0 bases and J by 8 bases, leaving 11 bases between them. The study, taken as a whole, reports: CD8+ T cells averaged more expanded clones than CD4+.

Only in-frame clones appear in the TCRdb table, and some are missing; sequencing was by immunoSEQ multiplex PCR. The sample contains roughly 40,000 clones, around 90% of which appear only once. In this sample, this clone turned up a few times. Its antigen is currently unknown. The sequence was collected from an adult with an advanced solid tumor such as melanoma, head and neck, liver or kidney cancer. The chain links TRBV4-2 to TRBJ2-4; D gene uncertain. Material: CD4+ or CD8+ T cells sorted from blood, obtained in a trial of the OX40 agonist ivuxolimab. The CDR3 spells CASSQEATGDIQYF. For the CDR3, the DNA is TGTGCCAGCAGCCAAGAAGCCACTGGGGACATTCAGTACTTC.